These 28 T cell receptor beta chains came from one sample sequenced in a study of Ad26.COV2.S vaccination and SARS-CoV-2 variants. Using immunoSEQ multiplex PCR, the repertoire was profiled, and TCRdb retains in-frame clones only, with some absent. The sample holds around 450,000 clones; 75% to 90% are singletons and the top ten take around 2.6%. Indicated treatment: about 20 received Ad26.COV2.S at low or high dose, single or two shots; roughly five received placebo; per-sample allocation not given. Each sample was drawn 63 days after the first injection (of vaccine or placebo). The specimen comprised peripheral blood, sampled in a trial of Ad26.COV2.S vaccine versus placebo. Receptors were obtained from a person aged 18-65 years who received the Ad26.COV2.S COVID-19 vaccine or a placebo.

The chain joins TRBV10-3 to TRBJ2-1; 9 bases are shared with TRBD1. J gave up 5 bases and V 6 bases, and 2 bases lay outside the gene matches. The CDR3 has 13 residues. CDR1 and CDR2 from the germline V gene are ENHRY and SYGVKD. The CDR3 nucleotides are TGTGCCATCAGGGACAGGGGTCACAATGAGCAGTTCTTC. Encoded protein: CAIRDRGHNEQFF.

This clone was observed a handful of times. The genes are TRBV2 and TRBJ1-4; the D is unclear. Germline-derived CDR1 and CDR2 are SNHLY and FYNNEI. The CDR3 is 13 amino acids. Trimming pared 6 bases from V and 8 bases from J, leaving 13 bases between. This CDR3 is CASSTEVREKLFF. The DNA for the CDR3 is TGTGCCAGCAGCACAGAGGTGCGGGAAAAACTGTTTTTT.

The chain has TRBV4-2 and TRBJ2-3, with 9 bases matching TRBD1. V lost 6 bases and J lost 3; bases outside the gene matches: 7. Germline values: CDR1 LGHNA, CDR2 YNFKEQ. This CDR3 is built from 15 residues. The CDR3 DNA sequence: TGTGCCAGCAGGGAGCCGGGACAGGGAACAGATACGCAGTATTTT. Translation: CASREPGQGTDTQYF.

This chain connects TRBV19 to TRBJ2-3, with D unclear. V was cut by 6 bases and J by 2 bases, with 24 bases left in between. CDR3 length: 18 amino acids. CDR1 is LNHDA, CDR2 SQIVND, per germline (reference sequence). As DNA, the CDR3 is TGTGCCAGTAGGGCCATTAACACCTTGTACGGCCCCACAGATACGCAGTATTTT. This encodes CASRAINTLYGPTDTQYF.

The CDR3 protein is CATSDPGRGEETQYF. In DNA form, the CDR3 reads TGTGCCACCAGTGACCCCGGCAGGGGGGAAGAGACCCAGTACTTC. The J gene is TRBJ2-5, the V gene TRBV24-1; maybe TRBD1 (7 bases). V was cut by 4 bases and J by 3 bases, with 14 bases left in between. CDR1 and CDR2 (germline): KGHDR, SFDVKD. This CDR3 comprises 15 residues.

V and J are TRBV3-1 (or the pseudogene TRBV3-2) and TRBJ2-3, with D uncertain. The germline gives CDR1 LGHDT, CDR2 YNNKEL (reference sequence). This CDR3 is 13 amino acids long. Trimming shortened V by 3 bases and J by 6 bases, and 10 bases separated the two germline ends. In nucleotides, the CDR3 is TGTGCCAGCAGCCATCTCTCCCGTGATACGCAGTATTTT. It encodes CASSHLSRDTQYF.

The chain has TRBV5-6 and TRBJ2-7; D not resolved. V lost 3 bases, J lost 1 base, and 11 bases lay in between. The CDR3 length is 14 residues. Germline loops: CDR1 SGHDT, CDR2 YYEEEE. The CDR3 bases are TGTGCCAGCAGCTGGGCCCTCGAGTCCTACGAGCAGTACGTC. Its protein product is CASSWALESYEQYV.

The chain is built from TRBV11-3 and TRBJ2-5, with 12 bases aligning to TRBD2. The trim removed 1 base at V and 5 bases at J, leaving 2 bases unmatched. The CDR3 runs to 15 residues. Germline assignment: CDR1 SGHNT and CDR2 YENEEA. In DNA form, the CDR3 reads TGTGCCAGCAGCTTAGGACTAGCGGGAGAGGAGACCCAGTACTTC. It encodes CASSLGLAGEETQYF.

The CDR3 sequence: CASSYGQGEETQYF. CDR3 nucleotide sequence: TGTGCCAGCAGCTACGGACAGGGTGAAGAGACCCAGTACTTC. This rearrangement joins TRBV9 to TRBJ2-5; 8 bases align to TRBD1. Germline trimming cut 4 bases from V and 3 bases from J; bases unmatched to any gene: 5. The CDR3 has 14 residues. CDR1 and CDR2 from the germline V gene are SGDLS and YYNGEE.

The chain combines TRBV4-2 with TRBJ2-4; TRBD2 might be the D (6 bases). CDR1 LGHNA and CDR2 YNFKEQ come from the germline V gene. The ends were cut back, 0 bases at V and 8 bases at J, with 11 bases in the middle. The CDR3 is 14 amino acids. Written as DNA, the CDR3 is TGTGCCAGCAGCCAAGATCCTAGCGCCTACATTCAGTACTTC. This encodes CASSQDPSAYIQYF.

This rearrangement joins TRBV30 to TRBJ2-3; D might be TRBD1 (6 bases). Germline-derived CDR1 and CDR2 are GTSNPN and SVGIG (reference sequence). V lost 8 bases and J lost 3, with 15 bases in between. The CDR3 is 13 residues long. DNA of the CDR3: TGTGCCAGGACTGTTAGGGGGACAGATACGCAGTATTTT. Amino acid sequence: CARTVRGTDTQYF. The entire variable domain, with the rest obtained from reference TRBV30 and TRBJ2-3, is as follows: SQTIHQWPATLVQPVGSPLSLECTVEGTSNPNLYWYRQAAGRGLQLLFYSVGIGQISSEVPQNLSASRPQDRQFILSSKKLLLSDSGFYLCARTVRGTDTQYFGPGTRLTVL.

The V call is TRBV5-1, the J call TRBJ2-7; D call uncertain. V lost 5 bases and J 0 bases, leaving 12 bases between the germline ends. The CDR3 extends over 14 amino acids. Germline V CDR1 and CDR2: SGHRS, YFSETQ. CDR3 sequence (DNA): TGCGCCAGCAGTCCCCGGACGGCCTCCTACGAGCAGTACTTC. Encoded protein: CASSPRTASYEQYF.

The rearrangement uses TRBV5-4 and TRBJ1-2, with unresolved D. V was pared by 0 bases and J by 7 bases, with 10 bases between. The CDR3 has 13 amino acids. CDR1 is SGHNT and CDR2 is YYREEE in the germline V gene (reference sequence). The CDR3 nucleotides read TGTGCCAGCAGCTTGGGGTCTGGGAGTGGCTACACCTTC. This encodes CASSLGSGSGYTF.

The chain links TRBV18 to TRBJ2-1; the D gene could be TRBD1 or TRBD2 (5 bases each). Germline lookup yields CDR1 KGHSH and CDR2 LQKENI. CDR3 size: 14 residues. Between the trimmed V and J ends, which lost 2 bases and 8 bases, there was a span of 13 bases. The CDR3 protein is CASSPTMTGHEQFF. In nucleotides, the CDR3 is TGTGCCAGCTCACCAACCATGACGGGGCATGAGCAGTTCTTC.

The chain employs TRBV6-5 and TRBJ2-5; D not resolved. Germline V gene sequence: CDR1 MNHEY, CDR2 SVGAGI. The CDR3 totals 14 residues. Trimming took 2 bases from V and 4 from J, leaving 11 bases between them. CDR3 region: CASSYASAGETQYF. CDR3 nucleotides: TGTGCCAGCAGTTACGCCTCAGCCGGAGAGACCCAGTACTTC.

The CDR3 here is CASSNSPVDEKLFF. The CDR3 DNA is TGTGCCAGCAGTAACAGTCCGGTGGATGAAAAACTGTTTTTT. The V and J genes are TRBV9 and TRBJ1-4; D gene ambiguous. Germline CDR1 SGDLS, CDR2 YYNGEE. The CDR3 is 14 residues long. Trimming stripped 5 bases from V and 6 bases from J, with 14 bases between.

This clone appeared once. This rearrangement joins TRBV30 to TRBJ2-1; 8 positions match TRBD2. The CDR3 extends over 13 amino acids. The germline gives CDR1 GTSNPN, CDR2 SVGIG (reference sequence). Losses at the gene ends were 5 bases for V and 4 bases for J; bases not matched to a gene: 4. This chain's CDR3 is CAWAGTSYNEQFF. For the CDR3, the DNA is TGTGCCTGGGCCGGGACTAGTTACAATGAGCAGTTCTTC.

This clone has just a few counts. The chain combines TRBV5-4 with TRBJ1-2; D is uncertain. The V and J ends lost 4 bases and 7 bases respectively, with 14 bases between them. Germline loops: CDR1 SGHNT, CDR2 YYREEE (reference sequence). The length of the CDR3 is 13 residues. The CDR3 is CASSPVGPAGYTF. The CDR3 nucleotides read TGTGCCAGCAGCCCCGTAGGTCCAGCTGGCTACACCTTC. Complete variable domain (other parts from reference TRBV5-4 and TRBJ1-2): ETGVTQSPTHLIKTRGQQVTLRCSSQSGHNTVSWYQQALGQGPQFIFQYYREEENGRGNFPPRFSGLQFPNYSSELNVNALELDDSALYLCASSPVGPAGYTFGSGTRLTVV.

The V and J genes are TRBV11-2 and TRBJ1-1, with a tentative D call TRBD1 (6 bases). Germline CDR1 and CDR2: SGHAT and FQNNGV. Trimming took off 2 bases at V and 4 bases at J, with 14 bases between the two ends. This CDR3 region has 15 residues. CDR3 nucleotide sequence: TGTGCCAGCAGCTTACTTACAGGGTTGAGCACTGAAGCTTTCTTT. Translating gives CASSLLTGLSTEAFF.

This chain joins TRBV5-1 and TRBJ2-1; 9 nucleotides align to TRBD2. The CDR3 runs 15 residues. Germline V gives CDR1 SGHRS, CDR2 YFSETQ. V trimming: 1 base; J trimming: 4 bases; junction bases outside the gene matches: 3. CDR3 residues: CASSLLAGKYNEQFF. The CDR3 DNA reads TGCGCCAGCAGCTTGCTAGCGGGGAAATACAATGAGCAGTTCTTC.

The J gene is TRBJ2-7, the V gene TRBV12-3 or TRBV12-4, with D hard to call. V shed 7 bases and J shed 0 bases, with 4 bases lying between them. CDR3 length: 11 amino acids. In DNA, the CDR3 is TGTGCCAGCACCGGCTCCTACGAGCAGTACGTC. It codes for CASTGSYEQYV.

The V call is TRBV7-2, the J call TRBJ1-2; D might be TRBD1 (5 bases). The V and J ends lost 5 bases and 8 bases respectively, with 12 bases between them. This CDR3 is 12 amino acids long. Germline V gene lookup returns CDR1 SGHTA and CDR2 FQGNSA. Here the CDR3 DNA reads TGTGCCAGCAGCCCCCGGAACAGGGGCTACACCTTC. Translation: CASSPRNRGYTF.

This chain uses TRBV21-1 with TRBJ2-1; no check of the table's D call, TRBD2, against the DNA was made. TRBV21-1 is described as a pseudogene. The CDR3 has 14 amino acids. CDR3 sequence: CASSNGLSHNEQFF. DNA of the CDR3: TGTGCCAGCAGCAATGGACTCTCCCACAATGAGCAGTTCTTC.

The rearrangement uses TRBV5-1 and TRBJ2-1; D not certain. V lost 0 bases, J lost 5 bases, and 9 bases lay in between. In germline, CDR1 is SGHRS, CDR2 YFSETQ. The CDR3 extends over 14 amino acids. CDR3 region: CASSLGIANNEQFF. Written as DNA, the CDR3 is TGCGCCAGCAGCTTGGGGATCGCCAACAATGAGCAGTTCTTC.

The chain combines TRBV12-3 or TRBV12-4 with TRBJ1-6; the D gene is possibly TRBD1 (6 bases). The CDR3 contains 13 residues. V dropped 8 bases and J dropped 9 bases, with 14 bases sitting between them. For the CDR3, the DNA is TGTGCCAGCGCGAGGGGGACATTTTCACCCCTCCACTTT. It translates to CASARGTFSPLHF.

The chain recombines TRBV3-1 (or the pseudogene TRBV3-2) with TRBJ2-3; the match to TRBD2 covers 7 bases. Germline V CDR1 and CDR2: LGHDT, YNNKEL (reference sequence). This CDR3 comprises 17 residues. V shed 3 bases, J shed 6 bases, and the junction held 15 bases outside the gene matches. CDR3 DNA: TGTGCCAGCAGCCACTGGGCCAGGGCTTGGGAGGGGGATACGCAGTATTTT. Its translation: CASSHWARAWEGDTQYF.

V usage is TRBV29-1 and J usage is TRBJ2-1, with TRBD1 as a possible D gene (7 bases). CDR1 and CDR2 (germline): SQVTM, ANQGSEA. The CDR3 contains 15 residues. Between the trimmed V and J ends, which lost 0 bases and 9 bases, there was a span of 18 bases. The CDR3 DNA is TGCAGCGTTGAAGATCTTGGCAGGGGGGACAGTGAGCAGTTCTTC. As protein: CSVEDLGRGDSEQFF.

The chain carries TRBV5-4 and TRBJ1-5; D gene unclear. The CDR3 is 12 residues long. Trimming took 4 bases from V and 10 from J, leaving 12 bases between them. Germline V lookup: CDR1 SGHNT, CDR2 YYREEE (reference sequence). CDR3 sequence: CASSLDGQPQHF. CDR3 sequence (DNA): TGTGCCAGCAGCCTGGACGGTCAACCCCAGCATTTT.